The 13 T cell receptor beta chains reported below all come from one sample, sequenced in a study of OX40 agonist ivuxolimab in advanced cancers. Profiling relied on immunoSEQ multiplex PCR, and the TCRdb table lists in-frame clones only, not all of them. The table includes approximately 20,000 clones, under 85% detected once. Sequencing was performed on CD4+ or CD8+ T cells sorted from blood, taken in a trial of the OX40 agonist ivuxolimab. These receptors were collected from an adult with an advanced solid tumor such as melanoma, head and neck, liver or kidney cancer.

The V call is TRBV27, the J call TRBJ1-2, with 7 nucleotides matching TRBD1. J gave up 8 bases and V 0 bases, and 12 bases lay outside the gene matches. Germline V gene sequence: CDR1 MNHEY, CDR2 SMNVEV (reference sequence). The length of the CDR3 is 16 residues. The CDR3 nucleotides are TGTGCCAGCAGTTTATCGGTGGGCGACAGGGCGGAAGGCTACACCTTC. It codes for CASSLSVGDRAEGYTF.

The chain has TRBV2 and TRBJ2-7; no reliable D call. This CDR3 has 12 residues. V shed 7 bases and J shed 3 bases, with 10 bases lying between them. The germline CDR1 and CDR2 sequences are SNHLY and FYNNEI. The CDR3 DNA sequence: TGTGCCAGCACTCACGGATACTACGAGCAGTACTTC. The encoded protein is CASTHGYYEQYF.

A note on this clone: Compared with germline, one end of the junction differs, possibly owing to a read error. The chain is built from TRBV9 and TRBJ1-1; D is possibly TRBD1 (5 bases). CDR1 is SGDLS and CDR2 is YYNGEE in the germline V gene. The CDR3 is 14 amino acids. Here the CDR3 reads CASSGTVGVTEAFF. DNA for the CDR3: TGTGCCAGTAGCGGGACTGTCGGGGTCACTGAAGCTTTCTTT.

The rearrangement links TRBV9 to TRBJ2-3; TRBD2 matches at 10 bases. Germline V gene sequence: CDR1 SGDLS, CDR2 YYNGEE. V dropped 0 bases and J dropped 5; count of bases not matched to a gene: 3. This CDR3 region has 15 residues. CDR3 amino acids: CASSVEGLAKDTQYF. For the CDR3, the DNA is TGTGCCAGCAGCGTAGAGGGACTAGCGAAAGATACGCAGTATTTT.

The V call is TRBV11-2, the J call TRBJ2-5; D uncertain. V lost 0 bases and J 5 bases, leaving 4 bases between the germline ends. The germline V gene has CDR1 SGHAT and CDR2 FQNNGV. This CDR3 region has 12 residues. This CDR3 reads CASSLDWETQYF. The CDR3 DNA sequence: TGTGCCAGCAGCTTAGATTGGGAGACCCAGTACTTC.

J is TRBJ2-3 and V is TRBV18; 9 nucleotides agree with TRBD2. CDR1 is KGHSH and CDR2 is LQKENI in the germline V gene. V lost 3 bases, J lost 1 base, and 2 bases stayed unmatched. This CDR3 comprises 15 residues. CDR3 nucleotides: TGTGCCAGCTCACCGGCTAGCGGGGGCACAGATACGCAGTATTTT. Translated, it gives CASSPASGGTDTQYF.

The chain joins TRBV7-2 to TRBJ2-7; D is ambiguous. Germline V gene sequence: CDR1 SGHTA, CDR2 FQGNSA. This CDR3 is built from 12 residues. V lost 1 base to trimming and J lost 2 bases, with 3 bases between them. CDR3 DNA sequence: TGTGCCAGCAGCTTAGACCCCTACGAGCAGTACTTC. It is translated as CASSLDPYEQYF. Complete variable domain (other parts from reference TRBV7-2 and TRBJ2-7): GAGVSQSPSNKVTEKGKDVELRCDPISGHTALYWYRQSLGQGLEFLIYFQGNSAPDKSGLPSDRFSAERTGGSVSTLTIQRTQQEDSAVYLCASSLDPYEQYFGPGTRLTVT.

This clone came up a few times. The rearrangement uses TRBV29-1 and TRBJ2-7, with D perhaps matching TRBD2 (6 bases). The V end lost 3 bases, the J end lost 3 bases, and 15 bases lay between the germline ends. The CDR3 is made up of 14 amino acids. From germline, CDR1 is SQVTM and CDR2 ANQGSEA. CDR3 in DNA: TGCAGCGTTGAGGGGACTGACCGAAACTACGAGCAGTACTTC. Translation gives CSVEGTDRNYEQYF.

The CDR3 region has the DNA TGTGCCAGTAGTATGTGGACCCCGGAGGGCTACACCTTC. Protein: CASSMWTPEGYTF. The chain joins TRBV19 to TRBJ1-2; D remains ambiguous. Trimming removed 3 bases from V and 8 bases from J, with 13 bases in between. The CDR3 is 13 amino acids. Germline lookup yields CDR1 LNHDA and CDR2 SQIVND (reference sequence).

V and J are TRBV6-6 and TRBJ1-1; D remains ambiguous. V lost 4 bases, J lost 2 bases, and 2 bases lay in between. Germline loops: CDR1 MNHNY, CDR2 SVGAGI (reference sequence). CDR3 size: 11 residues. CDR3 in DNA: TGTGCCAGCAGTTCAAACACTGAAGCTTTCTTT. Protein product: CASSSNTEAFF.

The chain combines TRBV19 with TRBJ2-1; D might be TRBD2 (5 bases). In germline, CDR1 is LNHDA, CDR2 SQIVND (reference sequence). V lost 9 bases, J lost 9 bases, and 15 bases lay in between. The CDR3 has 12 residues. The CDR3 spells CASGSPAVEQFF. The CDR3 DNA sequence: TGTGCCAGCGGATCACCAGCGGTTGAGCAGTTCTTC.

V usage is TRBV30 and J usage is TRBJ1-5; 7 bases agree with TRBD1. The V gene's germline CDR1 is GTSNPN and CDR2 SVGIG (reference sequence). The trim removed 3 bases at V and 1 base at J, leaving 9 bases unmatched. The CDR3 totals 16 residues. The DNA for the CDR3 is TGTGCCTGGAGCGGGGACAGCCCGGTGAGCAATCAGCCCCAGCATTTT. Translation gives CAWSGDSPVSNQPQHF.

This clone was detected only a few times. The genes are TRBV19 and TRBJ2-1; 11 bases align to TRBD2. Germline CDR1 LNHDA, CDR2 SQIVND (reference sequence). The CDR3 spans 15 residues. V gave up 4 bases and J gave up 3 bases; unmatched junction bases: 2. The CDR3 DNA reads as TGTGCCAGTAGTAAGACTAGCGGGATCTACAATGAGCAGTTCTTC. Its protein product is CASSKTSGIYNEQFF.